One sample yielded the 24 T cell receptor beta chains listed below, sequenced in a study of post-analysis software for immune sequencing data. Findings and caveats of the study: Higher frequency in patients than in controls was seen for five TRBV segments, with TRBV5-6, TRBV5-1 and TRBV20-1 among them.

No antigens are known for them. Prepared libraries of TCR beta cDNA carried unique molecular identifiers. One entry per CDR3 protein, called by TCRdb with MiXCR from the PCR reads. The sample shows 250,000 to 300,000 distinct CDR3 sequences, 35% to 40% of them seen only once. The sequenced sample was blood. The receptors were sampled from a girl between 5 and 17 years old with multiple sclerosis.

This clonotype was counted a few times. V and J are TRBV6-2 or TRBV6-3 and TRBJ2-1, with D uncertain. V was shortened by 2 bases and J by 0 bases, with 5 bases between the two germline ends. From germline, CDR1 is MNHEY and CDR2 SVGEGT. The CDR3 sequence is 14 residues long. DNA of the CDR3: TGTGCCAGCAGTTACCTGAGCTCCTACAATGAGCAGTTCTTC. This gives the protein CASSYLSSYNEQFF.

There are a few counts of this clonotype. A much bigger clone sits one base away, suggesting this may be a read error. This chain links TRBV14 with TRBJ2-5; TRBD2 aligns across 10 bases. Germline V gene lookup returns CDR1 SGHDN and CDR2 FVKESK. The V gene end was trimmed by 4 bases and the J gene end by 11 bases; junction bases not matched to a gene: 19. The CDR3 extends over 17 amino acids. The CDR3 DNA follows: TGTGCCAGCAGCCGAGGCCTCGGGACTAGCGTTCGCAATGAGCAGTACTTC. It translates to CASSRGLGTSVRNEQYF.

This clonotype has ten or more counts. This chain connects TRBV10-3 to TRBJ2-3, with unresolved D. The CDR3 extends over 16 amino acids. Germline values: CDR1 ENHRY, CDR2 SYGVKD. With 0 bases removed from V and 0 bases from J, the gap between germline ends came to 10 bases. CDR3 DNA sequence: TGTGCCATCAGTGAGTCGTTTAGATCTAGCACAGATACGCAGTATTTT. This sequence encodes CAISESFRSSTDTQYF.

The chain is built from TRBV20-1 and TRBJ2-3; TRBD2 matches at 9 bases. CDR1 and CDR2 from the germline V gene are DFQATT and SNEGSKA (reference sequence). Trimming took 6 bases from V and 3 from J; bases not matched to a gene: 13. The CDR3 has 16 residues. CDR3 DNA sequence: TGCAGTGCCCCAACTGGCGGGAGGGCCGGGACAGATACGCAGTATTTT. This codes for CSAPTGGRAGTDTQYF.

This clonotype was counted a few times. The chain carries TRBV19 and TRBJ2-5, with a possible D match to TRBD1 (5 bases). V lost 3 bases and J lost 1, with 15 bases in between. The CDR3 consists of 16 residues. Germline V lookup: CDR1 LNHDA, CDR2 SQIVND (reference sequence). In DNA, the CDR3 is TGTGCCAGTAGTATTACCTCGACAGCTGCCCAAGAGACCCAGTACTTC. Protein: CASSITSTAAQETQYF.

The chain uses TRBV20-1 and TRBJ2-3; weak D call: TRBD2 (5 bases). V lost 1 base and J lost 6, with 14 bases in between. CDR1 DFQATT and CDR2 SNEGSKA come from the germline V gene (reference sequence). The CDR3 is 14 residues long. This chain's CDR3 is CSARGGVASDTQYF. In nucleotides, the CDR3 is TGCAGTGCTAGAGGAGGCGTAGCGTCGGATACGCAGTATTTT.

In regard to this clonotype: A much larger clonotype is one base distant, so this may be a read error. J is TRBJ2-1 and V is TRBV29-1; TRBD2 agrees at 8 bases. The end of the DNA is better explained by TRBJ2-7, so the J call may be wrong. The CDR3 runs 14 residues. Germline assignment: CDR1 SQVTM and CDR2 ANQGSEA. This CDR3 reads CSVVLAEGYNEQYF. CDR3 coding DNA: TGCAGCGTTGTACTAGCGGAGGGCTACAATGAGCAGTACTTC.

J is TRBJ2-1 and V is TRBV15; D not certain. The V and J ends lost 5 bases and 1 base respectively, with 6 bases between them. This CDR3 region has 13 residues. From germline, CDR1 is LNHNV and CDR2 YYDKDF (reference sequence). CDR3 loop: CATSVMSYNEQFF. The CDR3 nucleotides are TGTGCCACCAGCGTGATGTCCTACAATGAGCAGTTCTTC.

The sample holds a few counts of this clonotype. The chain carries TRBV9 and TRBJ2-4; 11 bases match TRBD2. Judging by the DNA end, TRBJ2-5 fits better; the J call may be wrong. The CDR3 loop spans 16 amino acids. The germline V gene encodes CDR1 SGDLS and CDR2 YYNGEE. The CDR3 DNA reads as TGTGCCAGCAGCGTCATAGCGGGAGGGTCGCGGGAGACCCAGTACTTC. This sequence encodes CASSVIAGGSRETQYF.

Written as DNA, the CDR3 is TGTGCCAGCAGCCAAGACAACAGGCCCAACTATGGCTACACCTTC. This codes for CASSQDNRPNYGYTF. This chain uses TRBV3-1 with TRBJ1-2, with TRBD1 as a possible D gene (5 bases). This CDR3 region has 15 residues. Germline V lookup: CDR1 LGHDT, CDR2 YNNKEL (reference sequence). Between the trimmed V and J ends, which lost 0 bases and 2 bases, there was a span of 10 bases.

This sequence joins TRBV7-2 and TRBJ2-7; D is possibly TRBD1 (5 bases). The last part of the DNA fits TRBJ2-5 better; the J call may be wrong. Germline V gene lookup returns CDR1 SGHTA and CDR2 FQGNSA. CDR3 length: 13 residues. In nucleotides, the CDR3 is TGTGCCAGCAGCGTCAACAGGAACGGGACCCAGTACTTC. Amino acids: CASSVNRNGTQYF.

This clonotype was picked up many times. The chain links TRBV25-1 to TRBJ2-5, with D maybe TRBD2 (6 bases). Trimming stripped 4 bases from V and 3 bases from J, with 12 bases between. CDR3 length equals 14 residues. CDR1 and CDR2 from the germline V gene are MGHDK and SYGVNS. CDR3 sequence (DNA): TGTGCCAGCAGTGTCACGGGGACTGAAGAGACCCAGTACTTC. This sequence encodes CASSVTGTEETQYF.

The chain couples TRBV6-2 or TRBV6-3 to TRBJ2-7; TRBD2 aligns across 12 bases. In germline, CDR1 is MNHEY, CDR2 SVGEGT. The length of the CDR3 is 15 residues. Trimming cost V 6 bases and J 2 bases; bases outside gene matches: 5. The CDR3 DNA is TGTGCCAGCAGCCCTACTAGCGGGGGGCCCTACGAGCAGTACTTC. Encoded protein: CASSPTSGGPYEQYF.

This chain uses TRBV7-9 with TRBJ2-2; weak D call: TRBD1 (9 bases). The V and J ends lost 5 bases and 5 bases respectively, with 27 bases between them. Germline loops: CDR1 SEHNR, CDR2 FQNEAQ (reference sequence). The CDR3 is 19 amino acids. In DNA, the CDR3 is TGTGCCAGCAGCCCTCACAGGGGGCGGCGAGCGGGAGAGACCGGGGAGCTGTTTTTT. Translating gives CASSPHRGRRAGETGELFF. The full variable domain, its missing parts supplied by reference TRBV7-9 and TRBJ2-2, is DTGVSQNPRHKITKRGQNVTFRCDPISEHNRLYWYRQTLGQGPEFLTYFQNEAQLEKSRLLSDRFSAERPKGSFSTLEIQRTEQGDSAMYLCASSPHRGRRAGETGELFFGEGSRLTVL.

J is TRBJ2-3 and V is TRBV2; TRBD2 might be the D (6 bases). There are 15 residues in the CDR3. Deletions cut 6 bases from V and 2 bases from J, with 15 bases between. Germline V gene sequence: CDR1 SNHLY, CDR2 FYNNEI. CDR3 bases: TGTGCCAGCAGAGCCTTACTAGCAGTCACAGATACGCAGTATTTT. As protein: CASRALLAVTDTQYF.

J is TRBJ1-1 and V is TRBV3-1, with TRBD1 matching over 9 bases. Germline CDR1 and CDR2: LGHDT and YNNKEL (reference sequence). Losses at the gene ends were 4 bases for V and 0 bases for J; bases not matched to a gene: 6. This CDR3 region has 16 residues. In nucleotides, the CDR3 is TGTGCCAGCAGCCGAGGGACAGGGACTTTGAACACTGAAGCTTTCTTT. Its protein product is CASSRGTGTLNTEAFF.

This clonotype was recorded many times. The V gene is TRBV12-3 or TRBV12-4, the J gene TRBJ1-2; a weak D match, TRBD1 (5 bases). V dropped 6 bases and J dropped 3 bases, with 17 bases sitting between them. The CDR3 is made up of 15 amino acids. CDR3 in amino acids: CASSFPGGVDYGYTF. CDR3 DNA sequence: TGTGCCAGCAGCTTTCCAGGAGGGGTGGACTATGGCTACACCTTC.

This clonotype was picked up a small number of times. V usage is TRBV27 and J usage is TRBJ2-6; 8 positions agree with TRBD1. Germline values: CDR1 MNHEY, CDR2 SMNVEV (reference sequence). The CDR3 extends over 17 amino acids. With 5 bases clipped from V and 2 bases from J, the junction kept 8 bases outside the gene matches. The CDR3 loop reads CASSAGTGITGANVLTF. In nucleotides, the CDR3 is TGTGCCAGCAGTGCCGGGACAGGTATTACTGGGGCCAACGTCCTGACTTTC.

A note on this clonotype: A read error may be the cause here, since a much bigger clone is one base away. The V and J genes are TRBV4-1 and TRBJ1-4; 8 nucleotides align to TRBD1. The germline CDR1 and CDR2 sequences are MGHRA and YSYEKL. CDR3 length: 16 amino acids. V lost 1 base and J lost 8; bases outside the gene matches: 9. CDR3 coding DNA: TGCGCCAGCAGCCAAGGTTCGGACAGGGCGACCGAAAAACTGTTTTTT. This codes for CASSQGSDRATEKLFF.

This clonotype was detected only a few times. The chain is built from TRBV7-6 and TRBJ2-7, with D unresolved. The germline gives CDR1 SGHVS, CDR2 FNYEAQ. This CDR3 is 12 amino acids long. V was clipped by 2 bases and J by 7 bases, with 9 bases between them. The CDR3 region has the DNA TGTGCCAGCAGCTTAAGCGATCTAGAGCAGTACTTC. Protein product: CASSLSDLEQYF.

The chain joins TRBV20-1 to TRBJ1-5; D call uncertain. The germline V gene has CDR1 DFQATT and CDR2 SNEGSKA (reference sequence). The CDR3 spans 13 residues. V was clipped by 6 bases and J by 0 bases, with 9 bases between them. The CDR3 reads CSAHPDSNQPQHF. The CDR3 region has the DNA TGCAGTGCCCACCCCGATAGCAATCAGCCCCAGCATTTT.

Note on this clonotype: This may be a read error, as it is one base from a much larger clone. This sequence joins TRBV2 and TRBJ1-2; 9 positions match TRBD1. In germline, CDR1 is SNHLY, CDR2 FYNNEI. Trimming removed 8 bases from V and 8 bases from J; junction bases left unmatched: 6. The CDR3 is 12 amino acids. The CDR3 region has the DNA TGTGCCAGCCCCGACGGGACAGGGGGCTACACCTTC. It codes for CASPDGTGGYTF.

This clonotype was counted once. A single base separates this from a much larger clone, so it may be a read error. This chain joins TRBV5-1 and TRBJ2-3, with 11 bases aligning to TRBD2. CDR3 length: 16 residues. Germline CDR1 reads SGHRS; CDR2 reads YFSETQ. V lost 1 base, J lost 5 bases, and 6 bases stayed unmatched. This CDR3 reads CASSLKLAGGLDTQYF. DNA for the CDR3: TGCGCCAGCAGCTTGAAGCTAGCGGGGGGTTTAGATACGCAGTATTTT.

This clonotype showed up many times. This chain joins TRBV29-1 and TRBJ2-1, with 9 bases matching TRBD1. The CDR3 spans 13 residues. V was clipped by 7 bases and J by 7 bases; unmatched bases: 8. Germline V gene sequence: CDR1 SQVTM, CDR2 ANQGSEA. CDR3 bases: TGCAGCGGTCGGGACAGGGTCAAAAATGAGCAGTTCTTC. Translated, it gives CSGRDRVKNEQFF.